Following are 32 T cell receptor beta chains from one sample sequenced in a study of blood T cell repertoires in COVID-19. Profiling relied on immunoSEQ multiplex PCR, and the TCRdb table lists in-frame clones only, not all of them. The data hold about 220,000 clones, with roughly 89% observed a single time. Sequences were obtained from PBMCs or T cells enriched from blood (not recorded which). These receptors were taken from a man aged 30 to 39 who had been exposed to COVID-19.

This chain links TRBV29-1 with TRBJ1-2; D is unclear. The CDR3 sequence is 13 residues long. From germline, CDR1 is SQVTM and CDR2 ANQGSEA. Trimming took off 0 bases at V and 8 bases at J, with 13 bases between the two ends. The CDR3 bases are TGCAGCGTTGAAGAAGAGGGCGGGTACGGCTACACCTTC. It translates to CSVEEEGGYGYTF. Full variable domain (missing parts from reference TRBV29-1 and TRBJ1-2): SAVISQKPSRDICQRGTSLTIQCQVDSQVTMMFWYRQQPGQSLTLIATANQGSEATYESGFVIDKFPISRPNLTFSTLTVSNMSPEDSSIYLCSVEEEGGYGYTFGSGTRLTVV.

This sequence joins TRBV3-1 (or the pseudogene TRBV3-2) and TRBJ1-2, with D perhaps matching TRBD1 (6 bases). The germline CDR1 and CDR2 sequences are LGHDT and YNNKEL (reference sequence). This CDR3 is built from 15 residues. V was trimmed by 5 bases and J by 7 bases, leaving 20 bases between them. The CDR3 loop reads CASSKQGPGVSGYTF. DNA of the CDR3: TGTGCCAGCAGCAAACAGGGTCCTGGCGTTAGTGGCTACACCTTC.

Here the CDR3 reads CASSKGGNGSPLHF. CDR3 DNA: TGTGCCAGCAGCAAAGGAGGAAATGGTTCACCCCTCCACTTT. The J gene is TRBJ1-6, the V gene TRBV21-1. TRBV21-1 has pseudogene status. The CDR3 sequence is 14 residues long.

The gene calls are TRBV3-1 (or the pseudogene TRBV3-2) and TRBJ1-3; D call uncertain. Trimming cost V 2 bases and J 0 bases, with 8 bases left between them. The germline gives CDR1 LGHDT, CDR2 YNNKEL (reference sequence). CDR3 length: 15 amino acids. CDR3 protein: CASSQRSVSGNTIYF. CDR3 DNA: TGTGCCAGCAGCCAACGGTCGGTCTCTGGAAACACCATATATTTT.

The CDR3: CASNPSGVGTGELFF. DNA for the CDR3: TGTGCCAGCAATCCGAGCGGGGTTGGTACCGGGGAGCTGTTTTTT. V is TRBV6-5 and J is TRBJ2-2; 7 nucleotides line up with TRBD2. V shed 7 bases and J 5 bases; nucleotides not matched to a gene: 10. The CDR3 length is 15 residues. Germline V lookup: CDR1 MNHEY, CDR2 SVGAGI.

J is TRBJ2-5 and V is TRBV11-1; 11 nucleotides match TRBD2. CDR1 and CDR2 from the germline V gene are SGHAT and FQDESV (reference sequence). The CDR3 runs 13 residues. V was pared by 5 bases and J by 10 bases, with 6 bases of the junction left unmatched. CDR3 DNA: TGTGCCAGCAGCGCTAGCGGGGGGCAGGGCCAGTACTTC. This gives the protein CASSASGGQGQYF.

This clone was seen just once. The chain joins TRBV6-5 to TRBJ2-1; D is perhaps TRBD1 (5 bases). The germline gives CDR1 MNHEY, CDR2 SVGAGI. This CDR3 has 15 residues. The V gene lost 0 bases and the J gene lost 5 bases, with 11 bases spanning the gap. The CDR3 region has the DNA TGTGCCAGCAGTTACTCGGGCAGGGTGGACAATGAGCAGTTCTTC. Translated, it gives CASSYSGRVDNEQFF.

The rearrangement links TRBV9 to TRBJ2-7, with 10 bases aligning to TRBD1. From germline, CDR1 is SGDLS and CDR2 YYNGEE. CDR3 length: 15 residues. V lost 5 bases and J lost 7; bases outside the gene matches: 12. The CDR3 DNA reads TGTGCCAGCAGTGTTTACCGGGACAGGGGTAATGAGCAGTACTTC. Translation gives CASSVYRDRGNEQYF.

The chain joins TRBV19 to TRBJ1-5; no firm D call. V was clipped by 3 bases and J by 6 bases, with 6 bases between them. Germline lookup yields CDR1 LNHDA and CDR2 SQIVND (reference sequence). The CDR3 covers 12 residues. The CDR3 loop reads CASSIRGQPQHF. CDR3 DNA: TGTGCCAGTAGTATCCGAGGTCAGCCCCAGCATTTT.

The chain employs TRBV5-1 and TRBJ2-5; TRBD1 matches 7 bases. V was pared by 4 bases and J by 5 bases, with 8 bases of the junction left unmatched. The CDR3 runs 14 residues. Germline loops: CDR1 SGHRS, CDR2 YFSETQ. The CDR3 loop is CASSPTGPGETQYF. CDR3 DNA: TGCGCCAGCAGCCCGACAGGGCCCGGGGAGACCCAGTACTTC.

The chain links TRBV10-3 to TRBJ1-2, with 8 bases lining up with TRBD1. V lost 2 bases to trimming and J lost 5 bases; unmatched junction nucleotides: 13. The CDR3 is made up of 17 amino acids. Germline V lookup: CDR1 ENHRY, CDR2 SYGVKD. Written as DNA, the CDR3 is TGTGCCATCAGTGAGCCGGATCCCCGGGGACAGGAGTATGGCTACACCTTC. It specifies CAISEPDPRGQEYGYTF.

This clone was recorded only once. The chain links TRBV6-6 to TRBJ1-1, with TRBD1 matching 10 bases. Germline CDR1 and CDR2: MNHNY and SVGAGI (reference sequence). CDR3 length: 16 residues. The V segment lost 4 bases and the J segment 6 bases; nucleotides outside the gene matches: 11. The CDR3 loop reads CASSSGTGVGEAEAFF. CDR3 DNA sequence: TGTGCCAGCAGTTCTGGGACAGGGGTAGGAGAAGCTGAAGCTTTCTTT.

This clone occurred once. The V gene is TRBV5-8, the J gene TRBJ1-3, with 7 positions matching TRBD1. V lost 3 bases to trimming and J lost 0 bases; unmatched junction nucleotides: 6. Germline V CDR1 and CDR2: SGHTS, YDEGEE. The CDR3 is 16 amino acids. The CDR3 here is CASSSRTGSSGNTIYF. CDR3 coding DNA: TGTGCCAGCAGCTCCAGGACAGGCAGCTCTGGAAACACCATATATTTT.

CDR3 amino acids: CASRLNANEKLFF. The CDR3 DNA sequence: TGTGCCAGTAGATTAAATGCGAATGAAAAACTGTTTTTT. The chain links TRBV19 to TRBJ1-4; no clear D gene. The V gene's germline CDR1 is LNHDA and CDR2 SQIVND (reference sequence). This CDR3 is built from 13 residues. V shed 6 bases and J shed 5 bases, with 10 bases lying between them.

CDR3: CATSSPGQGFYEQYF. The DNA of the CDR3 is TGTGCCACCAGCAGTCCGGGACAGGGGTTCTACGAGCAGTACTTC. This chain joins TRBV15 and TRBJ2-7; 10 positions match TRBD1. CDR1 is LNHNV, CDR2 YYDKDF, per germline (reference sequence). The V gene end was trimmed by 3 bases and the J gene end by 3 bases; junction bases not matched to a gene: 5. The CDR3 covers 15 residues.

This chain uses TRBV4-3 with TRBJ2-3; 9 bases align to TRBD1. V gave up 1 base and J gave up 4 bases; unmatched junction bases: 6. The CDR3 runs to 16 residues. Germline V lookup: CDR1 LGHNA, CDR2 YSLEER. The CDR3 DNA reads as TGCGCCAGCAGCCAAGTGGGACAGGGTTTCTCAGATACGCAGTATTTT. Translation gives CASSQVGQGFSDTQYF.

This sequence joins TRBV7-9 and TRBJ1-1; 7 bases fit TRBD1. Trimming cost V 4 bases and J 4 bases; bases outside gene matches: 6. Germline lookup yields CDR1 SEHNR and CDR2 FQNEAQ (reference sequence). The CDR3 totals 14 residues. The CDR3 bases are TGTGCCAGCAGCTCTCTCAGGGACAGCACTGAAGCTTTCTTT. As protein: CASSSLRDSTEAFF.

This chain joins TRBV19 and TRBJ1-1; a weak D match, TRBD1 (6 bases). The CDR3 is 19 amino acids. The V and J ends lost 0 bases and 0 bases respectively, with 20 bases between them. Per the germline V gene, CDR1 is LNHDA and CDR2 is SQIVND (reference sequence). The CDR3 here is CASSIEQGITGRVNTEAFF. CDR3 in DNA: TGTGCCAGTAGTATAGAACAGGGAATAACGGGGCGAGTGAACACTGAAGCTTTCTTT.

CDR3 residues: CASSPTGTGELFF. CDR3 nucleotide sequence: TGTGCCAGCTCACCTACAGGGACCGGGGAGCTGTTTTTT. The V and J genes are TRBV18 and TRBJ2-2; D possibly corresponds to TRBD1 (6 bases). This CDR3 comprises 13 residues. V gave up 3 bases and J gave up 5 bases, with 7 bases separating them. Germline CDR1 KGHSH, CDR2 LQKENI.

This chain connects TRBV6-5 to TRBJ2-6; maybe TRBD2 (5 bases). V was trimmed by 6 bases and J by 0 bases, leaving 9 bases between them. Germline V gene lookup returns CDR1 MNHEY and CDR2 SVGAGI. This CDR3 has 15 amino acids. CDR3 sequence reads: CASRGVDSGANVLTF. CDR3 bases: TGTGCCAGCAGGGGAGTAGACTCTGGGGCCAACGTCCTGACTTTC.

In its sample, this clone was seen a few times. The chain has TRBV7-2 and TRBJ2-1; unclear D gene. V gave up 5 bases and J gave up 0 bases, with 11 bases separating them. The length of the CDR3 is 15 residues. Germline values: CDR1 SGHTA, CDR2 FQGNSA. DNA of the CDR3: TGTGCCAGCAGCGGGCAGGTCGGCTCCTACAATGAGCAGTTCTTC. Its translation is CASSGQVGSYNEQFF.

CDR3 region: CASRPPHGGEAFF. CDR3 nucleotide sequence: TGTGCCAGCAGGCCCCCTCATGGAGGTGAAGCTTTCTTT. This chain uses TRBV5-4 with TRBJ1-1; D gene unclear. CDR3 length: 13 residues. V lost 5 bases and J lost 7, with 15 bases in between. Per germline, CDR1 SGHNT and CDR2 YYREEE (reference sequence).

The genes are TRBV5-1 and TRBJ1-2; 8 bases align to TRBD1. The CDR3 is made up of 15 amino acids. Unmatched junction bases numbered 3, after V lost 1 base and J lost 1 base. The germline CDR1 and CDR2 sequences are SGHRS and YFSETQ. The CDR3 here is CASSLTGGLNYGYTF. In DNA form, the CDR3 reads TGCGCCAGCAGCTTGACAGGGGGTCTTAACTATGGCTACACCTTC.

This chain links TRBV18 with TRBJ1-1; 7 bases match TRBD1. CDR3 length: 13 amino acids. Germline CDR1 reads KGHSH; CDR2 reads LQKENI. The trim removed 5 bases at V and 7 bases at J, leaving 7 bases unmatched. The CDR3 DNA is TGTGCCAGCTCAATGACAGGGAAGGGTGAAGCTTTCTTT. Residues: CASSMTGKGEAFF.

The CDR3 DNA reads TGTGCCAGCAGCCATAATGGGAGGGAAGGTCAGCCCCAGCATTTT. This codes for CASSHNGREGQPQHF. The V call is TRBV3-1 (or the pseudogene TRBV3-2), the J call TRBJ1-5; D is unclear. From germline, CDR1 is LGHDT and CDR2 YNNKEL (reference sequence). V gave up 3 bases and J gave up 6 bases, with 15 bases separating them. The CDR3 has 15 residues.

This chain links TRBV19 with TRBJ2-7; 10 nucleotides agree with TRBD1. This CDR3 contains 15 residues. Per germline, CDR1 LNHDA and CDR2 SQIVND (reference sequence). After removal of 9 bases from V and 2 bases from J, the junction contained 10 bases not matched to a gene. The CDR3 here is CASRGWDRGTYEQYF. The CDR3 nucleotides read TGTGCCAGCCGGGGGTGGGACAGGGGAACCTACGAGCAGTACTTC. The full variable domain, its missing parts supplied by reference TRBV19 and TRBJ2-7, is DGGITQSPKYLFRKEGQNVTLSCEQNLNHDAMYWYRQDPGQGLRLIYYSQIVNDFQKGDIAEGYSVSREKKESFPLTVTSAQKNPTAFYLCASRGWDRGTYEQYFGPGTRLTVT.

The chain combines TRBV6-5 with TRBJ1-1; 9 bases are a match to TRBD1. The ends lost 0 bases at V and 4 bases at J; junction bases unmatched: 0. The CDR3 length is 14 residues. Germline lookup yields CDR1 MNHEY and CDR2 SVGAGI. The CDR3 protein is CASSYSTGGTEAFF. DNA of the CDR3: TGTGCCAGCAGTTACTCGACAGGGGGCACTGAAGCTTTCTTT.

V gene TRBV2 combines with J gene TRBJ2-1, with D tentatively TRBD2 (7 bases). Trimming cost V 5 bases and J 4 bases, with 15 bases left between them. The CDR3 sequence is 15 residues long. Germline CDR1 and CDR2: SNHLY and FYNNEI. The CDR3 here is CASSFGGAGYNEQFF. In DNA, the CDR3 is TGTGCCAGCAGTTTTGGGGGGGCCGGTTACAATGAGCAGTTCTTC. The full variable domain, completed using reference TRBV2 and TRBJ2-1, is EPEVTQTPSHQVTQMGQEVILRCVPISNHLYFYWYRQILGQKVEFLVSFYNNEISEKSEIFDDQFSVERPDGSNFTLKIRSTKLEDSAMYFCASSFGGAGYNEQFFGPGTRLTVL.

The CDR3 DNA reads TGTGCCAGCAGCCGGACATCCACTAACTATGGCTACACCTTC. This codes for CASSRTSTNYGYTF. V gene TRBV11-2 combines with J gene TRBJ1-2; maybe TRBD1 (5 bases). The CDR3 extends over 14 amino acids. From germline, CDR1 is SGHAT and CDR2 FQNNGV. Trimming shortened V by 5 bases and J by 0 bases, and 10 bases separated the two germline ends.

The CDR3 region has the DNA TGCGCCAGCAGCCGGGACTCGAACACCGGGGAGCTGTTTTTT. Amino acids: CASSRDSNTGELFF. V is TRBV10-1 and J is TRBJ2-2; a possible D gene is TRBD2 (6 bases). The V and J ends lost 6 bases and 0 bases respectively, with 8 bases between them. The germline CDR1 and CDR2 sequences are WNHNN and SYGVQD (reference sequence). This CDR3 has 14 residues.

In its sample, this clone was seen once. The chain links TRBV2 to TRBJ1-2, with D tentatively TRBD1 (5 bases). Germline values: CDR1 SNHLY, CDR2 FYNNEI. CDR3 length: 14 residues. With 8 bases removed from V and 1 base from J, the gap between germline ends came to 14 bases. The CDR3 region has the DNA TGTGCCAGCGGGAGGGAGGGGCTTAACTATGGCTACACCTTC. It codes for CASGREGLNYGYTF.

The chain uses TRBV15 and TRBJ2-1; TRBD2 matches at 8 bases. The length of the CDR3 is 16 residues. Looked up from germline, CDR1 is LNHNV and CDR2 is YYDKDF (reference sequence). V was clipped by 3 bases and J by 3 bases; unmatched bases: 7. CDR3 residues: CATSSLRAGDYNEQFF. CDR3 sequence (DNA): TGTGCCACCAGCAGTTTAAGAGCGGGGGACTACAATGAGCAGTTCTTC.